This T cell receptor beta chain was documented in a study of cytomegalovirus exposure and HLA in healthy donors (dated by TCRdb to between 2016 and 2019). About the full investigation: An earlier analysis of some 600 of the donors reported around 280 Gb of sequence data and 117 million unique TCR beta sequences obtained from about 180 million T cells. An early release that covered fewer than 800 HLA-typed donors contained about 290 gigabases of sequencing data and 65 million to 100 million unique TCR sequences. The genetic ancestry cluster associated with self-reported Caucasian donors included 70% to 85% of the roughly 400 genotyped donors. The study aimed to test whether signatures of past pathogen exposure could be identified by cataloging public T cell receptors. The study used immunosequencing to profile the T cell repertoires of hundreds of subjects and linked those repertoires to cytomegalovirus serostatus. A separate validation cohort of approximately 120 different subjects was used in addition to the approximately 670-subject first cohort. To predict cytomegalovirus infection status, the study combined high-throughput TCR immunosequencing, statistical association of individual TCRs with disease status, and machine learning. A later analysis re-examined previously published TCR beta repertoires from just over 650 donors and added high-resolution HLA genotyping to investigate patterns of TCR occurrence. Rather than using new phenotypic data, the later analysis identified candidate immune exposures from TCR beta sequences and from how often those sequences occurred across donors. An earlier analysis of 450 to 750 of the donors used high-throughput TCR beta sequencing to judge whether each TCR beta V gene segment behaved as functional or pseudogenic. Alongside the repertoire data, information on donor age, sex, ethnicity and CMV serostatus was compiled. A later genetic analysis used genome-wide SNP genotypes for about 60% of the 666 donors, treating that subset as a discovery cohort. Every discovery cohort repertoire had been produced on one sequencing platform. HLA typing covered class I and class II loci at four-digit resolution. Typing coverage differed by locus: A, B, C, DRB1 and DQB1 were typed in roughly 620-640 donors, DQA1 in roughly 500, DPA1 in some 610, and DPB1 in 450 to 480. A handful of DR-DQ haplotypes were handled as single units for association and clustering because linkage in the cohort was strong. Across 398 genotyped donors of the cohort, an average of roughly 250,000 unique TCR beta nucleotide sequences per donor were sequenced, and approximately 17% of those sequences were non-productive.

The cohort was made up of approximately 670 healthy bone marrow donors. At the time of sampling, every cohort member was nominally healthy, though immune exposures that went unrecorded were likely present. The donor tested CMV seropositive and was one of the 289 seropositive cohort members. Each donor provided a peripheral blood sample, and peripheral blood mononuclear cells were used for TCR beta sequencing. The Qiagen DNeasy Blood Extraction Kit was used to extract genomic DNA from the blood cell samples. Summary of the overall study and its limitations: A cluster of highly shared sequence variants was judged likely to be a technical artifact of the sequencing pipeline. The earlier analysis of some 560 of the donors excluded 15 to 20 rarely observed V segments, including chromosome 9 orphons, because counts were too low. At a false discovery rate of 0.05, a later analysis linked some 17,000 TCR beta sequences to specific HLA alleles. Immune exposure information for the cohort was limited to CMV serostatus. Because HLA typing was unavailable for some donors at each locus, only the typed subset was used in association tests. Across donors, most TCR sequences were observed very rarely, whereas some public TCRs were present in many individuals. Roughly uniform sequencing depth across donors was assumed in presence/absence analyses, although this assumption may not hold. A further reported finding was that TCR beta sequences accurately predicted the HLA-A and HLA-B alleles for most subjects in the first cohort. Compared with the roughly 720-donor mean, donors in an Asian-associated ancestry cluster had fewer N-insertions in productive TCRs, according to a later genetic analysis. The authors suggested that the approach could potentially be generalized to other disease states and immunological phenotypes. The classifier was reported to diagnose cytomegalovirus status with high specificity and sensitivity in both the original and validation cohorts. In a later analysis, HLA-associated TCR beta chains were found to be more clonally expanded and to have lower generation probabilities than equally common non-associated chains. A later genetic analysis associated a missense DCLRE1C variant with V-gene and J-gene trimming of TCR beta chains, and an independent cohort replicated the association. An earlier analysis of roughly 570 of the donors showed that most TCR beta V segments appeared in productive rearrangements either about 90% or about 30% of the time, which broadly matched IMGT annotations. A later analysis found that most CMV-associated TCR beta chains appeared HLA-restricted, with HLA associations seemingly driven largely by CMV exposure. Three of the identified cytomegalovirus-associated TCR beta chains were confirmed in vitro to be specific for cytomegalovirus antigens. This cohort had only TCR beta chains sequenced, and the lack of alpha or paired-chain data limited which features could be detected. Strong co-occurrence of HLA alleles, especially DR and DQ, made assigning TCR associations to individual alleles difficult. A later analysis found that TCR association rates varied across HLA loci, with DRB1 alleles showing the most associated TCRs and HLA-C alleles the fewest. Linkage disequilibrium might explain the correlated functional status among segregating V segments, but an unknown experimental factor could not be excluded. According to a later analysis, parvovirus B19, influenza, CMV and Epstein-Barr virus appeared linked to several top co-occurrence clusters. In the study, 150 to 200 TCR beta chains were listed as associated with cytomegalovirus.

The receptor library was made with the immunoSEQ multiplex PCR assay. A mixture of 60 forward primers for TCR Vbeta segments and 13 reverse primers for TCR Jbeta segments was used in the multiplex PCR. Amplification of the CDR3 region of rearranged TCR beta genes was performed with a multiplex PCR assay on genomic DNA. The amplified TCR beta libraries were sequenced on the Illumina HiSeq System as 87-base-pair reads. Regarding the original processing steps: A later analysis counted tens of millions of unique TCR beta chains across the 640 or so repertoires, and roughly 9.9 million of these chains were shared by at least two donors. To remove PCR and sequencing errors, raw reads were error-corrected and collapsed into unique sequences using a nearest-neighbor algorithm that merged closely related sequences. CDR3 sequences were aligned to IMGT reference sequences to assign V, D and J gene segments. Each retained sequence needed at least a six-nucleotide match to both a V gene segment and a J gene segment. A rearrangement was called productive if the CDR3 had no stop codons and remained in frame with V and J, and every other rearrangement was called non-productive. CDR3 was defined by IMGT convention, running from the second conserved V-encoded cysteine to the conserved J-encoded phenylalanine. Sequences without an unambiguous match to a single V gene segment were excluded from the earlier analysis of about 600 of the donors. In an earlier analysis of approximately 550 of the donors, V segments were called functional above 56.7% productive rearrangements and were called segregating when the between-donor standard deviation exceeded 5%. To diagnose cytomegalovirus status from the catalog of TCR beta chain sequences, a statistical classification framework was built. In a later analysis, TCR nucleotide sequences were compared against IMGT/GENE-DB human TR gene sequences so that V and J genes could be assigned. Using the TCRdist pipeline, a later analysis assigned CDR3 sequences along with most-parsimonious VDJ recombination scenarios. A later analysis defined each TCR beta chain by its CDR3 amino acid sequence plus V-gene family, and excluded reads lacking a unique V-gene family. A later analysis removed 550 to 700 highly shared, low-generation-probability nucleotide sequences to deal with suspected cross-contamination and a sequencing artifact. For each public chain, a later analysis derived a clonal expansion index from normalized ranks of inferred template counts within each repertoire. A later analysis computed generation probabilities with a VDJ recombination model fitted to out-of-frame rearrangements, and checked the results against IGoR. Hypergeometric tests were used in a later analysis to score TCR-TCR, TCR-HLA and TCR-CMV co-occurrence, with a repertoire-size bias correction applied to the TCR pairs. In a later analysis, false discovery rates were estimated by permuting HLA or CMV assignments 20 times. In a later analysis, co-occurring TCRs were grouped using DBSCAN, and TCRdist sequence similarity was added for clustering within HLA-allele-positive subsets. Co-occurrence clustering excluded repertoires with fewer than 30,000 or more than 120,000 public chains, plus five with anomalous nucleotide sharing. TCRdb mirrors the immuneACCESS table, restricted to in-frame sequences. Some clones are absent from its copies; in checked studies, under half trace to an unresolved V gene, and the reason for the others is unknown. V, J and clone size reflect that table, while D and trimming were determined from the DNA. In all, the sample holds hundreds of thousands of clones, and 82% of those were seen once. The ten most abundant clones make up around 6% of the sample.

This clone has only one observation. There is no known antigen for this receptor. The input lacks base qualities; no much larger clone sits a single base away. The sequenced sample was PBMCs. The TCR sequence derives from a man aged 40-55 years in good health and CMV-seropositive.

The bases read TGTGCCAGCTATGAAGACAGGGATGGCTACACCTTC. It translates as CASYEDRDGYTF. This chain joins TRBV2 to TRBJ1-2; 7 junctional bases match TRBD1. The CDR3, from cysteine to phenylalanine, totals 12 residues. This entry keeps only the CDR3 DNA: 36 bases, framed from base 1. CDR1 and CDR2 were assigned from the germline V gene as SNHLY and FYNNEI. V is trimmed back by 8 bases and J by 6 bases, and the junction contains 6 bases that no gene match accounts for.